This T cell receptor beta chain was profiled in a study of a mutant IDH1 vaccine in newly diagnosed glioma. TCRdb keeps only in-frame clones here, not all; method: immunoSEQ multiplex PCR. The table includes tens of thousands of clones, about 80% detected once. Details on this clone: Its antigen is currently unknown.

The CDR3 consists of 15 residues. Deletions cut 3 bases from V and 0 bases from J, with 12 bases between. Looked up from germline, CDR1 is SGDLS and CDR2 is YYNGEE. Time point described: week 47, end of study. In every dose of vaccine, 300 ug of mutant IDH1 20-mer peptide was given alongside topical imiquimod. At weeks 1, 3, 5, 7, 11, 15, 19 and 23, patients received a vaccination, eight in all. The donors' diagnosis was new WHO grade 3 or 4 astrocytoma that was IDH1-mutant and ATRX-lost. The starting material was PBMCs, obtained from a glioma patient whose treatment included an IDH1 peptide vaccine. J is TRBJ1-1 and V is TRBV9, with D possibly TRBD1 on 5 matching bases. The receptor was isolated from a man aged 18 to 30 with glioma. Some clones in this sample may be carry-over from other donors' samples. The CDR3 is CASSAGATVNTEAFF. In DNA form, the CDR3 reads TGTGCCAGCAGCGCTGGGGCGACAGTGAACACTGAAGCTTTCTTT.